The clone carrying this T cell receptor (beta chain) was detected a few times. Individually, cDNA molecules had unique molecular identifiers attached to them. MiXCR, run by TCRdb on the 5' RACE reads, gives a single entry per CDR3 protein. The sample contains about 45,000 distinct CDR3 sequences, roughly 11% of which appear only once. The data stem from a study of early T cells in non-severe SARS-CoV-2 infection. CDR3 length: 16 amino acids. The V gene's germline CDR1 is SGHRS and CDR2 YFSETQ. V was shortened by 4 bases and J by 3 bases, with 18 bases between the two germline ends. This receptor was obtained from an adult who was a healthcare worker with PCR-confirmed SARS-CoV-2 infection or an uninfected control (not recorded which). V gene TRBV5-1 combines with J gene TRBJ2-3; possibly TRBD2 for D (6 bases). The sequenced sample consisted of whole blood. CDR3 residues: CASSRGTLGGTDTQYF. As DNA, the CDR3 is TGCGCCAGCAGCCGCGGGACTTTAGGTGGTACAGATACGCAGTATTTT.